The present TCR beta chain was sequenced within a study of early T cells in non-severe SARS-CoV-2 infection. V was pared by 5 bases and J by 1 base, with 15 bases between. Germline CDR1 PRHDT, CDR2 FYEKMQ (reference sequence). The CDR3 contains 15 residues. This clonotype was observed many times. Its antigen is undetermined. Broader study findings: Matching with VDJdb favored anti-spike CD8 responses (missing private and CD4 specificities).

One entry per CDR3 protein results from TCRdb running MiXCR on the 5' RACE reads. This sample has 20,000 to 25,000 distinct CDR3 sequences, with approximately 4.5% found just once. The sequenced material came from whole blood. This TCR was sampled from an adult who was a healthcare worker with PCR-confirmed SARS-CoV-2 infection or an uninfected control (not recorded which). The chain is built from TRBV13 and TRBJ2-7, with D maybe TRBD1 (6 bases). The chain's CDR3 is CASSTRGQLSYEQYF. The CDR3 region has the DNA TGTGCCAGCAGCACCCGCGGACAGTTATCCTACGAGCAGTACTTC.